Listed below are T cell receptor beta chains from one sample, sequenced in a study of regulatory T cells in long-lasting Graves disease. Each CDR3 protein gets one entry after TCRdb re-called the multiplex PCR reads with MiXCR. The sample shows 350,000 to 500,000 distinct CDR3 sequences, 12% to 15% of them seen only once. The sample was also reused in another study, on T cells in Graves' hyperthyroidism and ophthalmopathy.

Specimen: peripheral blood mononuclear cells (PBMCs), collected at new diagnosis, from a patient treated with antithyroid drugs. All receptors come from a woman between 45 and 60 years old with Graves disease. Each CDR3 is given with its conserved first and last residue. D genes are given only for firm matches. Part of the rows lack a size; the others show once, few, many or a class for expanded clones.

j_call: TRBJ2-3
clone_size: .
v_call: TRBV2
cdr3_length: 14
d_call: TRBD2
cdr3_nt: TGTGCCAGCTCAAAGGGGACGGGAGGAGATACGCAGTATTTT
cdr3_aa: CASSKGTGGDTQYF

j_call: TRBJ1-6
clone_size: many
v_call: TRBV7-8
cdr3_length: 17
d_call: TRBD1
cdr3_nt: TGTGCCAGCAGCCCCCGGACAGGAGGCTCCTATAATTCACCCCTCCACTTT
cdr3_aa: CASSPRTGGSYNSPLHF

j_call: TRBJ2-2
clone_size: many
v_call: TRBV7-9
cdr3_length: 15
d_call: TRBD1
cdr3_nt: TGTGCCGGCAGCCCCGGGACAGTGAACACCGGGGAGCTGTTTTTT
cdr3_aa: CAGSPGTVNTGELFF

j_call: TRBJ2-7
clone_size: many
v_call: TRBV6-1
cdr3_length: 16
d_call: TRBD1
cdr3_nt: TGTGCCAGCAGTGAAGTAGGGACAGCAATCTCCTACGAGCAGTACTTC
cdr3_aa: CASSEVGTAISYEQYF

j_call: TRBJ2-3
clone_size: few
v_call: TRBV11-2
cdr3_length: 20
d_call: TRBD2
cdr3_nt: TGTGCCAGCAGCTTATTAGCCGGGACTAGCGGGAGGGGGGGCACAGATACGCAGTATTTT
cdr3_aa: CASSLLAGTSGRGGTDTQYF

j_call: TRBJ1-2
clone_size: .
v_call: TRBV7-2
cdr3_length: 15
d_call: .
cdr3_nt: TGTGCCAGCAGCTTAGGCGCGGCTCAGACCTATGGCTACACCTTC
cdr3_aa: CASSLGAAQTYGYTF

j_call: TRBJ2-7
clone_size: few
v_call: TRBV5-1
cdr3_length: 12
d_call: .
cdr3_nt: TGCGCCAGCAGCTCCTTAGGGGGTGGGCAGTACTTC
cdr3_aa: CASSSLGGGQYF

j_call: TRBJ2-2
clone_size: many
v_call: TRBV2
cdr3_length: 14
d_call: .
cdr3_nt: TGTGCCAGCATGAGGCCGGGCAACACCGGGGAGCTGTTTTTT
cdr3_aa: CASMRPGNTGELFF

j_call: TRBJ2-7
clone_size: .
v_call: TRBV10-1
cdr3_length: 13
d_call: TRBD2
cdr3_nt: TGCGCCAGCGGGACTAGCGACTCCTACGAGCAGTACTTC
cdr3_aa: CASGTSDSYEQYF

j_call: TRBJ2-7
clone_size: many
v_call: TRBV28
cdr3_length: 15
d_call: TRBD2
cdr3_nt: TGTGCCAGCAGTTCATTAAGACTAGCGTTTTACGAGCAGTACTTC
cdr3_aa: CASSSLRLAFYEQYF

j_call: TRBJ1-2
clone_size: .
v_call: TRBV7-9
cdr3_length: 15
d_call: TRBD1
cdr3_nt: TGTGCCAGCAGCCCGGGGACAGGACCCAACTATGGCTACACCTTC
cdr3_aa: CASSPGTGPNYGYTF

j_call: TRBJ2-1
clone_size: once
v_call: TRBV10-3
cdr3_length: 13
d_call: .
cdr3_nt: TGTGCCATCAGTGAGCGGGTGGACAATGAGCAGTTCTTC
cdr3_aa: CAISERVDNEQFF

j_call: TRBJ1-5
clone_size: many
v_call: TRBV28
cdr3_length: 14
d_call: TRBD1
cdr3_nt: TGTGCCAGCAGTTACGGGACAGGCAATCAGCCCCAGCATTTT
cdr3_aa: CASSYGTGNQPQHF

j_call: TRBJ1-2
clone_size: few
v_call: TRBV25-1
cdr3_length: 17
d_call: .
cdr3_nt: TGTGCCAGCACTGCTGGGGTAGAAGGACATATGCACTCGGGCTACACCTTC
cdr3_aa: CASTAGVEGHMHSGYTF

j_call: TRBJ2-5
clone_size: many
v_call: TRBV5-6
cdr3_length: 13
d_call: .
cdr3_nt: TGTGCCAGCAGCCCACAGGGAGGGGAGACCCAGTACTTC
cdr3_aa: CASSPQGGETQYF

j_call: TRBJ2-7
clone_size: many
v_call: TRBV6-1
cdr3_length: 15
d_call: .
cdr3_nt: TGTGCCAGCAAACCCTGGGAGCTAGCTGGATACGAGCAGTACTTC
cdr3_aa: CASKPWELAGYEQYF

j_call: TRBJ2-7
clone_size: many
v_call: TRBV28
cdr3_length: 14
d_call: .
cdr3_nt: TGTGCCAGCAGTTTACCCGCCAGGGTCTACGAGCAGTACTTC
cdr3_aa: CASSLPARVYEQYF

j_call: TRBJ2-2
clone_size: many
v_call: TRBV24-1
cdr3_length: 17
d_call: TRBD2
cdr3_nt: TGTGCCACCAGCCTAGGACTAGCGGGAGACCACACCGGGGAGCTGTTTTTT
cdr3_aa: CATSLGLAGDHTGELFF

j_call: TRBJ2-6
clone_size: many
v_call: TRBV14
cdr3_length: 17
d_call: .
cdr3_nt: TGTGCCAGCAGCCAAGACCGCAAGGGAACTGGGGCCAACGTCCTGACTTTC
cdr3_aa: CASSQDRKGTGANVLTF

j_call: TRBJ2-7
clone_size: many
v_call: TRBV11-2
cdr3_length: 15
d_call: TRBD1
cdr3_nt: TGTGCCAGCAGCCGAGGGGACAGGGGCTGGTACGAGCAGTACTTC
cdr3_aa: CASSRGDRGWYEQYF

j_call: TRBJ1-4
clone_size: few
v_call: TRBV5-1
cdr3_length: 16
d_call: TRBD1
cdr3_nt: TGCGCCAGCAGCACACTACAGGGGGGTGCTAATGAAAAACTGTTTTTT
cdr3_aa: CASSTLQGGANEKLFF

j_call: TRBJ2-1
clone_size: many
v_call: TRBV7-9
cdr3_length: 17
d_call: TRBD2
cdr3_nt: TGTGCCAGCAGCTTTCCCGCGGGGACTAGCGGGAGGAATGAGCAGTTCTTC
cdr3_aa: CASSFPAGTSGRNEQFF

j_call: TRBJ1-2
clone_size: .
v_call: TRBV5-5
cdr3_length: 18
d_call: .
cdr3_nt: TGTGCCAGCAGCTTTGCAGGGCCGACCCAAGCGACTAACTATGGCTACACCTTC
cdr3_aa: CASSFAGPTQATNYGYTF

j_call: TRBJ2-5
clone_size: many
v_call: TRBV18
cdr3_length: 14
d_call: .
cdr3_nt: TGTGCCAGCTCACCCGCGGCAGCTCGGGAGACCCAGTACTTC
cdr3_aa: CASSPAAARETQYF

j_call: TRBJ2-1
clone_size: .
v_call: TRBV28
cdr3_length: 18
d_call: .
cdr3_nt: TGTGCCAGCAGTTCAAACTTCCTACAGGGTGCGGGATACAATGAGCAGTTCTTC
cdr3_aa: CASSSNFLQGAGYNEQFF

j_call: TRBJ1-6
clone_size: .
v_call: TRBV5-1
cdr3_length: 14
d_call: .
cdr3_nt: TGCGCCAGCAGCTGGCGACAGGCGAATTCACCCCTCCACTTT
cdr3_aa: CASSWRQANSPLHF

j_call: TRBJ1-4
clone_size: few
v_call: TRBV5-1
cdr3_length: 17
d_call: .
cdr3_nt: TGTGCCAGCAGCTTGGACGGCACTCTAACAACTAATGAAAAACTGTTTTTT
cdr3_aa: CASSLDGTLTTNEKLFF

j_call: TRBJ1-6
clone_size: few
v_call: TRBV20-1
cdr3_length: 13
d_call: .
cdr3_nt: TGCAGTGCGAGGAGGACAGTTAATTCACCCCTCCACTTT
cdr3_aa: CSARRTVNSPLHF

j_call: TRBJ2-3
clone_size: many
v_call: TRBV6-2/TRBV6-3
cdr3_length: 17
d_call: .
cdr3_nt: TGTGCCAGCAGTTACTCCCGGGAGCTGTCGGGCACAGATACGCAGTATTTT
cdr3_aa: CASSYSRELSGTDTQYF

j_call: TRBJ1-1
clone_size: many
v_call: TRBV3-1
cdr3_length: 13
d_call: TRBD1
cdr3_nt: TGTGCCACCAGGGGGACGGAGAACACTGAAGCTTTCTTT
cdr3_aa: CATRGTENTEAFF

j_call: TRBJ1-4
clone_size: .
v_call: TRBV9
cdr3_length: 16
d_call: .
cdr3_nt: TGTGCCAGCAGCTTCGGACTGACCGATGGGGATGAAAAACTGTTTTTT
cdr3_aa: CASSFGLTDGDEKLFF

j_call: TRBJ2-7
clone_size: .
v_call: TRBV6-1
cdr3_length: 15
d_call: TRBD2
cdr3_nt: TGTGCCAGCAGACCCCCTAGCGGGAGATCCTACGAGCAGTACTTC
cdr3_aa: CASRPPSGRSYEQYF

j_call: TRBJ2-1
clone_size: few
v_call: TRBV18
cdr3_length: 19
d_call: TRBD2
cdr3_nt: TGTGCCAGCTCACCCTTTTGGTCGGCGGGGGGTAGCTCCTACAATGAGCAGTTCTTC
cdr3_aa: CASSPFWSAGGSSYNEQFF

j_call: TRBJ2-5
clone_size: many
v_call: TRBV13
cdr3_length: 13
d_call: .
cdr3_nt: TGTGCCAGCAGCACCGGGACTGTGGGGACCCAGTACTTC
cdr3_aa: CASSTGTVGTQYF

j_call: TRBJ2-1
clone_size: many
v_call: TRBV10-3
cdr3_length: 18
d_call: .
cdr3_nt: TGTGCCATCAGTGAGTACGAGAGAAGCACCCTACTCTACAATGAGCAGTTCTTC
cdr3_aa: CAISEYERSTLLYNEQFF

j_call: TRBJ2-7
clone_size: many
v_call: TRBV6-2/TRBV6-3
cdr3_length: 15
d_call: TRBD1
cdr3_nt: TGTGCCAGCAGTTACGGGGACAGGGGGCTCCACGAGCAGTACTTC
cdr3_aa: CASSYGDRGLHEQYF

j_call: TRBJ2-5
clone_size: few
v_call: TRBV9
cdr3_length: 15
d_call: TRBD1
cdr3_nt: TGTGCCAGCAGCGGGACAGGGGGTTCGGGAGAGACCCAGTACTTC
cdr3_aa: CASSGTGGSGETQYF

j_call: TRBJ1-1
clone_size: many
v_call: TRBV6-1
cdr3_length: 17
d_call: TRBD1
cdr3_nt: TGTGCCAGCAGTGAAGGCGCCTATGGACAGGGAGGCACTGAAGCTTTCTTT
cdr3_aa: CASSEGAYGQGGTEAFF

j_call: TRBJ1-2
clone_size: .
v_call: TRBV28
cdr3_length: 15
d_call: TRBD1
cdr3_nt: TGTGCCAGCAGTGGGGGACAGGGGGCGATCCGAGGCTACACCTTC
cdr3_aa: CASSGGQGAIRGYTF

j_call: TRBJ1-1
clone_size: many
v_call: TRBV18
cdr3_length: 11
d_call: .
cdr3_nt: TGTGCCAGCTCACCTGAGAGAGGTGCTTTCTTT
cdr3_aa: CASSPERGAFF

j_call: TRBJ2-1
clone_size: few
v_call: TRBV20-1
cdr3_length: 15
d_call: .
cdr3_nt: TGCAGTCCAGAACTTAGGAGTGGGGTCTACAATGAGCAGTTCTTC
cdr3_aa: CSPELRSGVYNEQFF

j_call: TRBJ2-1
clone_size: many
v_call: TRBV12-3/TRBV12-4
cdr3_length: 15
d_call: TRBD1
cdr3_nt: TGTGCCAGCAGTTTAGTCGGACAGGGGCTCGATGAGCAGTTCTTC
cdr3_aa: CASSLVGQGLDEQFF

j_call: TRBJ2-7
clone_size: many
v_call: TRBV10-3
cdr3_length: 19
d_call: TRBD2
cdr3_nt: TGTGCCATCAGTGAGTTTACTAGCGGGAGTGTGGGGAGCTCCTACGAGCAGTACTTC
cdr3_aa: CAISEFTSGSVGSSYEQYF

j_call: TRBJ1-4
clone_size: many
v_call: TRBV5-1
cdr3_length: 18
d_call: TRBD1
cdr3_nt: TGCGCCAGCAGCTTGGTGGGACAGGGGCTCGCAACTAATGAAAAACTGTTTTTT
cdr3_aa: CASSLVGQGLATNEKLFF

j_call: TRBJ2-7
clone_size: .
v_call: TRBV12-3/TRBV12-4
cdr3_length: 21
d_call: TRBD2
cdr3_nt: TGTGCCAGCAGGCGGGGGAGACTAGCGGGAGGACTGATTACCGGGGATTACGAGCAGTACTTC
cdr3_aa: CASRRGRLAGGLITGDYEQYF

j_call: TRBJ1-2
clone_size: .
v_call: TRBV6-2/TRBV6-3
cdr3_length: 19
d_call: TRBD1
cdr3_nt: TGTGCCAGCAGACCCAATAGATGGGCCTCTTTGGGACAGAACTATGGCTACACCTTC
cdr3_aa: CASRPNRWASLGQNYGYTF

j_call: TRBJ2-7
clone_size: many
v_call: TRBV6-5
cdr3_length: 14
d_call: TRBD1
cdr3_nt: TGTGCCAGCAGTTTAGACAGGGGGCACTACGAGCAGTACTTC
cdr3_aa: CASSLDRGHYEQYF

j_call: TRBJ1-1
clone_size: .
v_call: TRBV9
cdr3_length: 15
d_call: .
cdr3_nt: TGTGCCAGCAGCGCGGGACCGGTGATGAACACTGAAGCTTTCTTT
cdr3_aa: CASSAGPVMNTEAFF

j_call: TRBJ2-1
clone_size: few
v_call: TRBV9
cdr3_length: 16
d_call: TRBD2
cdr3_nt: TGTGCCAGCAGCGTAGGGGCTAGCGGGAACTACAATGAGCAGTTCTTC
cdr3_aa: CASSVGASGNYNEQFF

j_call: TRBJ2-7
clone_size: many
v_call: TRBV11-2
cdr3_length: 16
d_call: TRBD2
cdr3_nt: TGTGCCAGCAGCTCAGGATCGGCGGGAGGGGGCTACGAGCAGTACTTC
cdr3_aa: CASSSGSAGGGYEQYF

j_call: TRBJ2-5
clone_size: many
v_call: TRBV24-1
cdr3_length: 16
d_call: .
cdr3_nt: TGTGCCACCAGTGATTTTAGCAGGGTCGGCGAGGAGACCCAGTACTTC
cdr3_aa: CATSDFSRVGEETQYF

j_call: TRBJ2-1
clone_size: .
v_call: TRBV7-3
cdr3_length: 16
d_call: TRBD2
cdr3_nt: TGTGCCAGCAGCTTTACTCTAGCGGATACCTACAATGAGCAGTTCTTC
cdr3_aa: CASSFTLADTYNEQFF

j_call: TRBJ1-3
clone_size: many
v_call: TRBV28
cdr3_length: 14
d_call: .
cdr3_nt: TGTGCCAGCAGCACGGCGGGGGAGGGAAACACCATATATTTT
cdr3_aa: CASSTAGEGNTIYF

j_call: TRBJ2-1
clone_size: .
v_call: TRBV5-6
cdr3_length: 16
d_call: .
cdr3_nt: TGTGCCAGCAGCTACCTGAGCGGTGGCCCCTACAATGAGCAGTTCTTC
cdr3_aa: CASSYLSGGPYNEQFF

j_call: TRBJ2-2
clone_size: many
v_call: TRBV28
cdr3_length: 15
d_call: .
cdr3_nt: TGTGCCAGCAGTCAGGGGGGGCCTAACACCGGGGAGCTGTTTTTT
cdr3_aa: CASSQGGPNTGELFF

j_call: TRBJ1-6
clone_size: many
v_call: TRBV2
cdr3_length: 13
d_call: .
cdr3_nt: TGTGCCAGCCGGGGGGGGTTGAATTCACCCCTCCACTTT
cdr3_aa: CASRGGLNSPLHF

j_call: TRBJ2-5
clone_size: many
v_call: TRBV18
cdr3_length: 14
d_call: .
cdr3_nt: TGTGCCAGCTCACCACCGGGTACCCAAGAGACCCAGTACTTC
cdr3_aa: CASSPPGTQETQYF

j_call: TRBJ2-2
clone_size: many
v_call: TRBV7-9
cdr3_length: 13
d_call: .
cdr3_nt: TGTGCCAGCAGCACCACATCCCTCGGGGAGCTGTTTTTT
cdr3_aa: CASSTTSLGELFF

j_call: TRBJ2-7
clone_size: many
v_call: TRBV18
cdr3_length: 16
d_call: TRBD2
cdr3_nt: TGTGCCAGCTCACCGGAGGGACTAGCGGGAGTATACGAGCAGTACTTC
cdr3_aa: CASSPEGLAGVYEQYF

j_call: TRBJ2-1
clone_size: .
v_call: TRBV4-2
cdr3_length: 15
d_call: .
cdr3_nt: TGTGCCAGCAGCCAAGAGGGATCGAGAGCTCTTGAGCAGTTCTTC
cdr3_aa: CASSQEGSRALEQFF